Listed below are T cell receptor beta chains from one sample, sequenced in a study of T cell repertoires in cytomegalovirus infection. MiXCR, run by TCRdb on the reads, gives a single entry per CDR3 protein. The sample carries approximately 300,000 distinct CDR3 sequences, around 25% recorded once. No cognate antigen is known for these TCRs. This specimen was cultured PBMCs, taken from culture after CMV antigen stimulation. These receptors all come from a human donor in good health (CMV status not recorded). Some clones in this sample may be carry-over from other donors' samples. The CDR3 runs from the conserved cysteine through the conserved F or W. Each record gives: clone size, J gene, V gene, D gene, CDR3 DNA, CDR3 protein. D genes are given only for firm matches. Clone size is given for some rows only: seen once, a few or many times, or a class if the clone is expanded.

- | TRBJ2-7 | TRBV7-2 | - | TGTGCCAGCAGCCCGGGACTGGCCGACGAGCAGTACTTC | CASSPGLADEQYF
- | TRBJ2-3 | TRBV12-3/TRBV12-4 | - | TGTGCCAGCAACCAAGGGGGGGGAATCGAGACAGATACGCAGTATTTT | CASNQGGGIETDTQYF
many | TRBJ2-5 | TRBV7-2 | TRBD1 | TGTGCCAGCAGCTTAGAACAGGGGGTTCTACGGACCCAGTACTTC | CASSLEQGVLRTQYF
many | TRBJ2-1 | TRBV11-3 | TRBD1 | TGTGCCAGCAGCTTAGCCGGGACAGGGTCAAATGAGCAGTTCTTC | CASSLAGTGSNEQFF
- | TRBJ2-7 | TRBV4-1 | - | TGCGCCAGCAGCCAAGAGGGAGGAGCGTCCTACGAGCAGTACTTC | CASSQEGGASYEQYF
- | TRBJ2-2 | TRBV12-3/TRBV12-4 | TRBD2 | TGTGCCAGCAGTTTTGCAGCGGGAGTAAAAACCGGGGAGCTGTTTTTT | CASSFAAGVKTGELFF
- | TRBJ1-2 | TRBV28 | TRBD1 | TGTGCCAGCGCAACAGGGGGCGTCGGCTTCACCTTC | CASATGGVGFTF
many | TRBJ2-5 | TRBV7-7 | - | TGTGCTAGCAGCTTACTCGGAATGAGAGAGACCCAGTACTTC | CASSLLGMRETQYF
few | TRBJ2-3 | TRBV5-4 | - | TGTGCCAGCAGCCCGCTCACCCCAGATACGCAGTATTTT | CASSPLTPDTQYF
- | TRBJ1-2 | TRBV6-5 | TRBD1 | TGTGCCAGCAGTTTCAGGACAGGGGCGGACTATGGCTACACCTTC | CASSFRTGADYGYTF
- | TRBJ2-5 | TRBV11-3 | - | TGTGCCAGCAGCTTAGAACATACAGAGCCCCAGTACTTC | CASSLEHTEPQYF
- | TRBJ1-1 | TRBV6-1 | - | TGTGCCAGCATTTCCGGAGGCACTGAAGCTTTCTTT | CASISGGTEAFF
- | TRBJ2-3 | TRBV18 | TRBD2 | TGTGCCAGCTCGAGGGGACTAGCGGGACGTGAGGCAGATACGCAGTATTTT | CASSRGLAGREADTQYF
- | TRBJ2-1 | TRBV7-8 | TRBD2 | TGTGCCAGCAGCTTCGAAGCGGGAGGCCGTGAGCAGTTCTTC | CASSFEAGGREQFF
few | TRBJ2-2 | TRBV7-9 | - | TGTGCCAGCAGCTTAGCCTGGACCGGGGAGCTGTTTTTT | CASSLAWTGELFF
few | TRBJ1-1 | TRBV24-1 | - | TGTGCCACCAGTGATCGGGGACGTAATGAAGCTTTCTTT | CATSDRGRNEAFF
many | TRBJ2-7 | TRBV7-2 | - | TGTGCCAGCAGCTTAAACCCAACGCAGGAGCAGTACTTC | CASSLNPTQEQYF
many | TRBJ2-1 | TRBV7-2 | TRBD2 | TGTGCCAGCAGCTTAGGGGACAGACTAGCGGGAGATGAGCAGTTCTTC | CASSLGDRLAGDEQFF
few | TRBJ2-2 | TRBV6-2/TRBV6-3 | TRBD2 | TGTGCCAGCATCAACCGGGGGGTATACACCGGGGAGCTGTTTTTT | CASINRGVYTGELFF
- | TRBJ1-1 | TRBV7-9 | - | TGTGCCAGCAGCCGAGGGGAGAGCTTGAACACTGAAGCTTTCTTT | CASSRGESLNTEAFF
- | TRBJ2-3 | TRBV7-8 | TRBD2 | TGTGCCAGCAGCAGTCTAGCGGGAGTAACAACAGATACGCAGTATTTT | CASSSLAGVTTDTQYF
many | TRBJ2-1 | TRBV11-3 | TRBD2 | TGTGCCAGCAGCTCTCTAGCGGGAGGTAAGGATGAGCAGTTCTTC | CASSSLAGGKDEQFF
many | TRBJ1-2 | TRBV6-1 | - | TGTGCCACCAGGCCCGGATTGAACTATGGCTACACCTTC | CATRPGLNYGYTF
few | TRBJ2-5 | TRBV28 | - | TGTGCCAGCAGTTCCCCCGACTATCGAGAGACCCAGTACTTC | CASSSPDYRETQYF
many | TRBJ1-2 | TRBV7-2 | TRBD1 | TGTGCCAGCAGCGTGCCGCAGGGGGCTGGCGGCTACACCTTC | CASSVPQGAGGYTF
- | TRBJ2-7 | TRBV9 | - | TGTGCCAGCAGCGTAGGCGCTGTAAGCTCCTACGAGCAGTACTTC | CASSVGAVSSYEQYF
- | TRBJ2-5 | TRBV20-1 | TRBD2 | TGCAGTGCTTGGACTAGCAACCAAGAGACCCAGTACTTC | CSAWTSNQETQYF
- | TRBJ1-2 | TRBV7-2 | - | TGTGCCAGCAGGCCTGGACAGTCCTATGGCTACACCTTC | CASRPGQSYGYTF
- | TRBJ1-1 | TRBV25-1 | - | TGTGCCAGCGCAGAGCGGACCACTGAAGCTTTCTTT | CASAERTTEAFF
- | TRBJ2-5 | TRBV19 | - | TGTGCCAGTAGTAAACCCGGGACCGCCGCGGAGACCCAGTACTTC | CASSKPGTAAETQYF
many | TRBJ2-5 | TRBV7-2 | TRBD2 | TGTGCCAGCAGCCCCGCCCGACTAGCGGGAGCGGAGACCCAGTACTTC | CASSPARLAGAETQYF
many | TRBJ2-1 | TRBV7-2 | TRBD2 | TGTGCCAGCAGCTTAACGCTAGCGGGAGGAGGGTATGAGCAGTTCTTC | CASSLTLAGGGYEQFF
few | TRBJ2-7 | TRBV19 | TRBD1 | TGTGCCAGTAGTAAGGGACAGGGAACCTACGAGCAGTACTTC | CASSKGQGTYEQYF
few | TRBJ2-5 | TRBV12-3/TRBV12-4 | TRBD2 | TGTGCCAGCAGTTTGACTAGCGGGAGCGGTATCGAGACCCAGTACTTC | CASSLTSGSGIETQYF
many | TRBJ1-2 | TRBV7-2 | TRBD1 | TGTGCCAGCAGCCCGGGACAGGGCTCCATAAGCACCTTC | CASSPGQGSISTF
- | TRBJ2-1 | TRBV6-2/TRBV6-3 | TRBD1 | TGTGCCAGCACCCGGACAGGGGCCAGCTACAATGAGCAGTTCTTC | CASTRTGASYNEQFF
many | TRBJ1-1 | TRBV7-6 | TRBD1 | TGTGCCAGCAGCTTAGTACAGGGGTTAGGGACTGAAGCTTTCTTT | CASSLVQGLGTEAFF
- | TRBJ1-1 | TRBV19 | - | TGTGCCACCCGACTCGGGACCGGCAGCTCCACGAACACTGAAGCTTTCTTT | CATRLGTGSSTNTEAFF
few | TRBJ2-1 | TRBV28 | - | TGTGCCAGCAGTTTATGGGGTTCGCCAGGGATTGGCTCCTACAATGAGCAGTTCTTC | CASSLWGSPGIGSYNEQFF
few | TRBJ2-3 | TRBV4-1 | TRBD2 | TGTGCCAGCAGCCAAGAAGTTAGCGGGAGCACAGATACGCAGTATTTT | CASSQEVSGSTDTQYF
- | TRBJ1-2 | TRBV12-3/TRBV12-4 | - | TGTGCCAGTCGACAGGATTACGGAGGCTACACCTTC | CASRQDYGGYTF
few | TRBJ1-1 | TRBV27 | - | TGTGCCAGCAGTTTAAGTTCTGGAGGGAAGGCCATGAACACTGAAGCTTTCTTT | CASSLSSGGKAMNTEAFF
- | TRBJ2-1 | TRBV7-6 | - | TGTGCCAGCAGCTTAATTAGCGGCAGATGGTGGTCCTACAATGAGCAGTTCTTC | CASSLISGRWWSYNEQFF
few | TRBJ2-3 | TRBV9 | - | TGTGCCAGCAGCGTAGTAGTTAGCGGCGTAGATACGCAGTATTTT | CASSVVVSGVDTQYF
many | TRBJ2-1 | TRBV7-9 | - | TGTGCCAGCAGCAGGGGAGGGGGGACACCTCCGGCCTACAATGAGCAGTTCTTC | CASSRGGGTPPAYNEQFF
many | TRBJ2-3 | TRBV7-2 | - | TGTGCCAGCAGCGGGGGGGCAGGGCGCCCGACAGATACGCAGTATTTT | CASSGGAGRPTDTQYF
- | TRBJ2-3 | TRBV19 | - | TGTGCCAGTAGTATAGATCGAGGGAGAGCTCCGAATACGCAGTATTTT | CASSIDRGRAPNTQYF
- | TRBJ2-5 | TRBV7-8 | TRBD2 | TGTGCCAGCAGCTTACTAGCGGGAGGAGCGAAGACCCAGTACTTC | CASSLLAGGAKTQYF
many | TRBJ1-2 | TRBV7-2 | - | TGTGCCAGCAGCTTGGCCCCTGCAACTACTAACTATGGCTACACCTTC | CASSLAPATTNYGYTF
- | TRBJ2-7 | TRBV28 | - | TGTGCCAGCAGTTTAGAAGGGCTCCCATCCGGATACTTC | CASSLEGLPSGYF
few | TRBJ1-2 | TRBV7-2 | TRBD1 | TGTGCCAGCAGCTTACTTGGACAGGGGCTGGGCTATGGCTACACCTTC | CASSLLGQGLGYGYTF
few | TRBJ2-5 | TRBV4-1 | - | TGCGCCAGCAGCCAAGACCGGGGCCTACAAGAGACCCAGTACTTC | CASSQDRGLQETQYF
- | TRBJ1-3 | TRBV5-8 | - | TGTGCCAGCAGCGACTCGGGACGGGGAAACACCATATATTTT | CASSDSGRGNTIYF
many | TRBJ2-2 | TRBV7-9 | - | TGTGCCAGCAGCTGGGGGGAACTGACAGCAAACACCGGGGAGCTGTTTTTT | CASSWGELTANTGELFF